Listed below are T cell receptor beta chains from one sample, sequenced in a study of Graves' ophthalmopathy and Graves' hyperthyroidism. MiXCR, applied by TCRdb to the multiplex PCR reads, yields one record per CDR3 protein. Among 600,000 to 700,000 distinct CDR3 sequences listed, roughly 41% were seen once. Material: peripheral blood. The receptors shown here come from an adult man with Graves' ophthalmopathy. Each CDR3 is given with its conserved first and last residue. A D gene is named only where the DNA matches it firmly. Clone size is given for some rows only: seen once, a few or many times, or a class if the clone is expanded.

D gene	V gene	J gene	clone size	CDR3 protein	CDR3 DNA
NA	TRBV30	TRBJ1-5	NA	CAWSSGSGNQPQHF	TGTGCCTGGAGTTCGGGTAGCGGCAATCAGCCCCAGCATTTT
NA	TRBV25-1	TRBJ1-2	NA	CASSGEDAGLNYGYTF	TGTGCCAGCAGCGGAGAAGATGCGGGACTTAACTATGGCTACACCTTC
NA	TRBV7-9	TRBJ2-6	NA	CASSQEGAGLSGANVLTF	TGTGCCAGCAGCCAAGAAGGGGCAGGGCTCTCTGGGGCCAACGTCCTGACTTTC
NA	TRBV20-1	TRBJ1-1	NA	CSAKSAGGITEAFF	TGCAGTGCTAAGTCAGCGGGAGGAATAACTGAAGCTTTCTTT
TRBD1	TRBV25-1	TRBJ2-5	NA	CASSDRGAETQYF	TGTGCCAGCTCAGACAGGGGGGCAGAGACCCAGTACTTC
NA	TRBV4-1	TRBJ1-5	few	CASSLEDGSNQPQHF	TGCGCCAGCAGCCTAGAGGACGGGAGCAATCAGCCCCAGCATTTT
NA	TRBV7-2	TRBJ2-7	many	CASSLVRGRPYEQYF	TGTGCCAGCAGCTTAGTAAGAGGTCGTCCCTACGAGCAGTACTTC
TRBD1	TRBV15	TRBJ1-3	many	CATSRGTGGGNTIYF	TGTGCCACCAGCCGCGGGACAGGGGGTGGAAACACCATATATTTT
TRBD2	TRBV5-1	TRBJ2-5	NA	CASSRTGSGGAGKTQYF	TGCGCCAGCAGCCGCACCGGCAGCGGGGGGGCCGGGAAGACCCAGTACTTC
NA	TRBV5-4	TRBJ1-2	NA	CASSLVSSRGYDYGYTF	TGTGCCAGCAGCTTGGTCTCTAGTCGGGGGTATGACTATGGCTACACCTTC
TRBD1	TRBV19	TRBJ1-1	medium-sized	CASSTNNRGAAFF	TGTGCCAGTAGTACCAATAACAGGGGGGCAGCTTTCTTT
NA	TRBV7-9	TRBJ1-3	NA	CASSHDGGGNTIYF	TGTGCCAGCAGCCATGACGGGGGTGGAAACACCATATATTTT
TRBD2	TRBV19	TRBJ2-3	few	CASSPGLAADTQYF	TGTGCCAGTAGTCCTGGACTAGCTGCGGATACGCAGTATTTT
NA	TRBV25-1	TRBJ1-6	NA	CASSEYLERGNQPLHF	TGTGCCAGCAGTGAATATTTGGAAAGGGGCAATCAGCCCCTCCACTTT
TRBD1	TRBV10-3	TRBJ1-2	NA	CAISGPGQNSGYTF	TGTGCCATCAGTGGACCGGGACAGAACTCTGGCTACACCTTC
NA	TRBV19	TRBJ1-2	NA	CASSQRGSDYGYTF	TGTGCCAGTAGCCAGCGGGGTTCGGACTATGGCTACACCTTC
NA	TRBV20-1	TRBJ2-7	many	CSARGVGDSYEQYF	TGCAGTGCTAGAGGGGTCGGAGACTCCTACGAGCAGTACTTC
NA	TRBV10-3	TRBJ1-5	NA	CASSPTGETQHF	TGTGCCAGCTCCCCAACGGGAGAGACCCAGCATTTT
TRBD2	TRBV7-2	TRBJ2-2	NA	CASRTAGLAGWTGELFF	TGTGCCAGCAGGACAGCCGGACTAGCGGGATGGACCGGGGAGCTGTTTTTT
TRBD1	TRBV10-3	TRBJ1-4	NA	CAISPNVRQGAKKLFF	TGTGCCATCAGCCCTAACGTGAGACAGGGGGCGAAGAAACTGTTTTTT
TRBD2	TRBV7-9	TRBJ2-2	many	CASTFASGRRTGELFF	TGTGCCAGCACCTTTGCCAGCGGGAGGCGCACCGGGGAGCTGTTTTTT
TRBD2	TRBV6-6	TRBJ2-7	few	CASSPLGTSGGYEQYF	TGTGCCAGCAGTCCTCTGGGGACTAGCGGGGGCTACGAGCAGTACTTC
TRBD1	TRBV12-3/TRBV12-4	TRBJ1-6	NA	CASSYGTGIHF	TGTGCCAGCAGTTACGGGACAGGCATCCACTTT